This T cell receptor (beta chain) stems from a study of beta chain features in type 1 diabetes. V lost 0 bases and J lost 1, with 9 bases in between. Germline CDR1 SGHTA, CDR2 FQGNSA. This CDR3 contains 15 residues. As concerns this clone: The same CDR3 is also encoded by other DNA sequences in this sample.

The entirety of the isolated RNA underwent reverse transcription, so expressed TCRB transcripts were sequenced. The assay was immunoSEQ multiplex PCR, and TCRdb's table has in-frame clones only and misses some. Of approximately 44,000 clones listed, 51% are singletons. The sequence was obtained from a woman in her late teens or twenties in good health. This chain connects TRBV7-2 to TRBJ1-1; no reliable D call. Sequenced material: Tregs from blood. The CDR3 here is CASSLAPGSNTEAFF. CDR3 in DNA: TGTGCCAGCAGCTTAGCGCCGGGGTCGAACACTGAAGCTTTCTTT.